The 19 T cell receptor beta chains below were found in one sample sequenced in a study of blood T cell repertoires in COVID-19. The method was immunoSEQ multiplex PCR; TCRdb's version includes in-frame clones alone and lacks a portion of them. The sample has about 150,000 clones; 80% to 90% are singletons. The sample consisted of peripheral blood. The receptors come from a woman aged 40 to 49 with acute or convalescent COVID-19.

The chain combines TRBV4-2 with TRBJ2-2; TRBD2 matches at 7 bases. CDR1 and CDR2 from the germline V gene are LGHNA and YNFKEQ. The length of the CDR3 is 16 residues. J gave up 3 bases and V 4 bases, and 8 bases lay outside the gene matches. The CDR3 protein is CASSLQWGGDTGELFF. The CDR3 bases are TGTGCCAGCAGCCTCCAATGGGGGGGGGACACCGGGGAGCTGTTTTTT.

The rearrangement links TRBV5-1 to TRBJ1-2; tentative D call: TRBD1 (5 bases). The CDR3 spans 15 residues. V lost 4 bases and J lost 5, with 18 bases in between. CDR1 and CDR2 (germline): SGHRS, YFSETQ. In DNA, the CDR3 is TGCGCCAGCAGCCCGACAGCCGCCGACAGATATGGCTACACCTTC. Residues: CASSPTAADRYGYTF. Complete variable domain (other parts from reference TRBV5-1 and TRBJ1-2): KAGVTQTPRYLIKTRGQQVTLSCSPISGHRSVSWYQQTPGQGLQFLFEYFSETQRNKGNFPGRFSGRQFSNSRSEMNVSTLELGDSALYLCASSPTAADRYGYTFGSGTRLTVV.

The chain links TRBV5-6 to TRBJ2-5; D unclear. With 1 base removed from V and 5 bases from J, the gap between germline ends came to 6 bases. This CDR3 contains 12 residues. The germline V gene has CDR1 SGHDT and CDR2 YYEEEE. The CDR3 loop is CASSLLLETQYF. Written as DNA, the CDR3 is TGTGCCAGCAGCTTGCTTCTGGAGACCCAGTACTTC.

This rearrangement joins TRBV23-1 to TRBJ2-3; 9 bases agree with TRBD2. TRBV23-1 is flagged as an ORF with uncertain function. The CDR3 contains 16 residues. Germline trimming cut 10 bases from V and 2 bases from J; bases unmatched to any gene: 13. CDR3 protein: CAKEKSGGKYTDTQYF. In DNA form, the CDR3 reads TGCGCCAAGGAAAAAAGCGGGGGGAAATACACAGATACGCAGTATTTT.

The chain recombines TRBV10-3 with TRBJ2-1, with TRBD1 matching over 8 bases. This CDR3 contains 15 residues. CDR1 and CDR2 (germline): ENHRY, SYGVKD. V was pared by 6 bases and J by 7 bases, with 11 bases of the junction left unmatched. The CDR3 DNA is TGTGCCATCAGCGATAAGACAGGGGATCTGAATGAGCAGTTCTTC. The encoded protein is CAISDKTGDLNEQFF.

V and J are TRBV7-6 and TRBJ2-1, with TRBD2 identical over 10 bases. The CDR3 is made up of 15 amino acids. Looked up from germline, CDR1 is SGHVS and CDR2 is FNYEAQ. With V trimmed by 2 bases and J by 9 bases, 7 bases remained unmatched. The CDR3 loop is CASSLLAGVLSEQFF. In nucleotides, the CDR3 is TGTGCCAGCAGCTTACTAGCGGGAGTTCTCAGTGAGCAGTTCTTC.

The chain recombines TRBV19 with TRBJ1-4, with a possible D match to TRBD1 (6 bases). The V end was cut by 6 bases, the J end by 5 bases, with 16 bases between. CDR1 is LNHDA, CDR2 SQIVND, per germline (reference sequence). CDR3 length: 15 amino acids. As DNA, the CDR3 is TGTGCCAGTAGACCAGTGGACAGCCGCAATGAAAAACTGTTTTTT. This encodes CASRPVDSRNEKLFF.

CDR3 amino acids: CATSDRGLAGANEQFF. DNA of the CDR3: TGTGCCACCAGTGACCGAGGACTAGCGGGAGCCAATGAGCAGTTCTTC. This sequence joins TRBV24-1 and TRBJ2-1, with 13 bases matching TRBD2. The CDR3 is 16 amino acids. After removal of 4 bases from V and 6 bases from J, the junction contained 5 bases not matched to a gene. Germline V gene data show CDR1 as KGHDR and CDR2 as SFDVKD.

V gene TRBV7-8 combines with J gene TRBJ2-3, with TRBD2 matching 13 bases. Unmatched junction bases numbered 6, after V lost 8 bases and J lost 4 bases. The CDR3 consists of 15 residues. Germline assignment: CDR1 SGHVS and CDR2 FQNEAQ. The CDR3 DNA follows: TGTGCCAGCCGGACTAGCGGGGGTCGAGCAGATACGCAGTATTTT. Translating gives CASRTSGGRADTQYF.

The chain couples TRBV3-1 (or the pseudogene TRBV3-2) to TRBJ2-7, with D possibly being TRBD2 (5 bases). From germline, CDR1 is LGHDT and CDR2 YNNKEL (reference sequence). The ends were cut back, 0 bases at V and 0 bases at J, with 12 bases in the middle. CDR3 length: 16 residues. The CDR3 DNA sequence: TGTGCCAGCAGCCAAGAGGTTATAGGGAGCTCCTACGAGCAGTACTTC. Amino acid sequence: CASSQEVIGSSYEQYF.

DNA of the CDR3: TGTGCCAGCAGCCCCGGACAGGGAACATATAGCAATCAGCCCCAGCATTTT. It is translated as CASSPGQGTYSNQPQHF. The chain combines TRBV3-1 (or the pseudogene TRBV3-2) with TRBJ1-5, with 8 bases that match TRBD1. CDR1 LGHDT and CDR2 YNNKEL come from the germline V gene (reference sequence). The CDR3 has 17 residues. V shed 4 bases, J shed 0 bases, and the junction held 8 bases outside the gene matches.

The chain couples TRBV7-8 to TRBJ2-1, with D maybe TRBD1 (6 bases). The CDR3 covers 17 residues. The germline gives CDR1 SGHVS, CDR2 FQNEAQ. The ends were cut back, 4 bases at V and 3 bases at J, with 19 bases in the middle. This CDR3 reads CASSSDAGAGSYNEQFF. CDR3 sequence (DNA): TGTGCCAGCAGCTCTGATGCAGGGGCAGGAAGCTACAATGAGCAGTTCTTC.

This clone showed up just a few times. This rearrangement joins TRBV28 to TRBJ2-7; D is ambiguous. V was shortened by 4 bases and J by 5 bases, with 6 bases between the two germline ends. CDR1 MDHEN and CDR2 SYDVKM come from the germline V gene. This CDR3 is 11 amino acids long. CDR3 DNA sequence: TGTGCCAGCAGTTGGCTAGACGAGCAGTACTTC. This sequence encodes CASSWLDEQYF.

The genes are TRBV15 and TRBJ1-6; TRBD1 matches 7 bases. This CDR3 region has 15 residues. V trimming: 0 bases; J trimming: 12 bases; junction bases outside the gene matches: 8. The germline V gene has CDR1 LNHNV and CDR2 YYDKDF (reference sequence). The CDR3: CATSRDHRTGEPLHF. In DNA form, the CDR3 reads TGTGCCACCAGCAGAGATCATAGGACAGGCGAACCCCTCCACTTT.

The rearrangement joins TRBV7-9 to TRBJ1-2, with 8 bases aligning to TRBD1. Germline V lookup: CDR1 SEHNR, CDR2 FQNEAQ (reference sequence). This CDR3 contains 17 residues. Trimming took 1 base from V and 2 from J; bases not matched to a gene: 9. The CDR3 spells CASSLDILGQENYGYTF. The CDR3 DNA sequence: TGTGCCAGCAGCTTAGATATTTTGGGACAGGAAAACTATGGCTACACCTTC.

The rearrangement uses TRBV12-3 or TRBV12-4 and TRBJ1-3; D is undetermined. This CDR3 has 12 residues. V was cut by 5 bases and J by 5 bases, with 7 bases left in between. The CDR3 here is CASSGERNTIYF. CDR3 in DNA: TGTGCCAGCAGTGGAGAGAGAAACACCATATATTTT.

As for this clone: This same CDR3 is encoded by further DNA sequences in the sample. The chain employs TRBV9 and TRBJ1-2; weak D call: TRBD1 (5 bases). CDR1 is SGDLS and CDR2 is YYNGEE in the germline V gene. The V gene lost 0 bases and the J gene lost 5 bases, with 5 bases spanning the gap. This CDR3 is 12 amino acids long. CDR3 in amino acids: CASSVAGYGYTF. CDR3 in DNA: TGTGCCAGCAGCGTAGCAGGGTATGGCTACACCTTC.

This chain uses TRBV6-5 with TRBJ1-4; D is possibly TRBD1 (5 bases). V lost 6 bases, J lost 8 bases, and 13 bases lay in between. Germline assignment: CDR1 MNHEY and CDR2 SVGAGI. The CDR3 has 13 residues. The CDR3 DNA sequence: TGTGCCAGCAGCAACAGGCTGACCGAAAAACTGTTTTTT. Its protein product is CASSNRLTEKLFF.

The CDR3 loop reads CASSLTGREKLFF. For the CDR3, the DNA is TGTGCCAGCAGTCTGACAGGGAGGGAAAAACTGTTTTTT. This rearrangement joins TRBV27 to TRBJ1-4, with 7 bases that match TRBD1. The CDR3 consists of 13 residues. Per germline, CDR1 MNHEY and CDR2 SMNVEV (reference sequence). Trimming took 5 bases from V and 8 from J; bases not matched to a gene: 5.